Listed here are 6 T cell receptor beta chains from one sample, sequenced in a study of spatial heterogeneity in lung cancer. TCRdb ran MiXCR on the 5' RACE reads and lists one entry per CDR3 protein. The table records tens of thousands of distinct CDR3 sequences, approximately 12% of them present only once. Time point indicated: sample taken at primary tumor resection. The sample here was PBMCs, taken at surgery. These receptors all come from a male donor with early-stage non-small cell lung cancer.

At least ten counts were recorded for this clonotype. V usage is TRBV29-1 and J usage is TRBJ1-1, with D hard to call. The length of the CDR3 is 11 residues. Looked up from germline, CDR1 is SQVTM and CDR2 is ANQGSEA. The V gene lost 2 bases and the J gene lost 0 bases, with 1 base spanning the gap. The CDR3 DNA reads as TGCAGCGTTGAACTGAACACTGAAGCTTTCTTT. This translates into CSVELNTEAFF.

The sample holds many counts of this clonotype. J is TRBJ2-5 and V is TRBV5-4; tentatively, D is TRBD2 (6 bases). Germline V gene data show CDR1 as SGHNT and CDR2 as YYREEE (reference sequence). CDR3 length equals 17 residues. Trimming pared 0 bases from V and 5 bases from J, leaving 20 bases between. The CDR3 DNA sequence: TGTGCCAGCAGCTTGGCTCTTGGACTACCTCTAGGGGAGACCCAGTACTTC. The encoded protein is CASSLALGLPLGETQYF.

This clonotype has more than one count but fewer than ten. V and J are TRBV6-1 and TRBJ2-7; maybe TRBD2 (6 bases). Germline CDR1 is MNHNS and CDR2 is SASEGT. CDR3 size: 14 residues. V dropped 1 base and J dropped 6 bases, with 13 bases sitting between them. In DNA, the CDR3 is TGTGCCAGCAGTGAAGTAATGGCGGGGACCGAGCAGTACTTC. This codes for CASSEVMAGTEQYF.

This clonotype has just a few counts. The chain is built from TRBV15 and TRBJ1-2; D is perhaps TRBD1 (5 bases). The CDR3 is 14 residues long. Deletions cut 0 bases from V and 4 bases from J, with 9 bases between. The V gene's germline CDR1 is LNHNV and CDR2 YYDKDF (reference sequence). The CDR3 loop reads CATSRDKGPYGYTF. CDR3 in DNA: TGTGCCACCAGCAGAGATAAGGGGCCCTATGGCTACACCTTC.

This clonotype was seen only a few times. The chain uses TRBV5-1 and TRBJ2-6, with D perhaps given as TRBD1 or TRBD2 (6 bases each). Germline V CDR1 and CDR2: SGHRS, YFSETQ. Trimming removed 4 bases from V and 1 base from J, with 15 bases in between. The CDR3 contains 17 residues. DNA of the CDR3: TGCGCCAGCAGCCGCGGGACACCTTCTTCTGGGGCCAACGTCCTGACTTTC. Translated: CASSRGTPSSGANVLTF.

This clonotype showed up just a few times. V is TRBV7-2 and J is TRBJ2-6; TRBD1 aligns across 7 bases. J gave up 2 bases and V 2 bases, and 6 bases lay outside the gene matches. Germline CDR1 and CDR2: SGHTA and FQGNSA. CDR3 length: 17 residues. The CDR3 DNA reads TGTGCCAGCAGCTTAACCGGGACAGCCACTGGGGCCAACGTCCTGACTTTC. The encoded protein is CASSLTGTATGANVLTF. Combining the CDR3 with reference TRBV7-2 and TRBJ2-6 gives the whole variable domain GAGVSQSPSNKVTEKGKDVELRCDPISGHTALYWYRQSLGQGLEFLIYFQGNSAPDKSGLPSDRFSAERTGGSVSTLTIQRTQQEDSAVYLCASSLTGTATGANVLTFGAGSRLTVL.